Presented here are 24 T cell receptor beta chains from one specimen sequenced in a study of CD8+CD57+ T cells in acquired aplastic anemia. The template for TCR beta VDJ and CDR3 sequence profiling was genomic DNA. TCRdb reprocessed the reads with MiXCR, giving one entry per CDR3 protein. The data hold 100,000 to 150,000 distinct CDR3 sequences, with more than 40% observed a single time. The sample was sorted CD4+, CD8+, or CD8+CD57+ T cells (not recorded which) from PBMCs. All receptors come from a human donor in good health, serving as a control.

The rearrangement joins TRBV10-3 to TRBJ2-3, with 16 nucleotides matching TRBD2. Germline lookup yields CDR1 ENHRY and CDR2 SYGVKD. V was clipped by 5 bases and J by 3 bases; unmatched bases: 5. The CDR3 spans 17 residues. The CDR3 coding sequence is TGTGCCATCAGTTCCGGGACTAGCGGGGGGGCAACAGATACGCAGTATTTT. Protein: CAISSGTSGGATDTQYF.

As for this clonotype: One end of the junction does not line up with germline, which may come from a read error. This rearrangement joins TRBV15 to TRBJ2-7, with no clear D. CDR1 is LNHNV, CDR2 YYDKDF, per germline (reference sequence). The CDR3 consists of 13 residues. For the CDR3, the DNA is TGTGCCACCAGCAGAGATAGAGCCTACGGGCAGTACTTC. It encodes CATSRDRAYGQYF.

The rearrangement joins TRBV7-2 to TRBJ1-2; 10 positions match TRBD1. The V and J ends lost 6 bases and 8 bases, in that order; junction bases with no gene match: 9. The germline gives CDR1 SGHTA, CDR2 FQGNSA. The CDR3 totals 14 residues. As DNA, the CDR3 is TGTGCCAGCAGTCCGACAGGGGGCGCACAGGGCTACACCTTC. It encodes CASSPTGGAQGYTF.

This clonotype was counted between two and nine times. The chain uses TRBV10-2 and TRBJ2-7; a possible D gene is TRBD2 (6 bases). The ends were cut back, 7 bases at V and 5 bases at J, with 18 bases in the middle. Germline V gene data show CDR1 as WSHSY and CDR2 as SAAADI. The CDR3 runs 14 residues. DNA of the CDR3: TGCGCCAGCACCTCTGGGAGGAGGGTGCACGAGCAGTACTTC. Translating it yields CASTSGRRVHEQYF.

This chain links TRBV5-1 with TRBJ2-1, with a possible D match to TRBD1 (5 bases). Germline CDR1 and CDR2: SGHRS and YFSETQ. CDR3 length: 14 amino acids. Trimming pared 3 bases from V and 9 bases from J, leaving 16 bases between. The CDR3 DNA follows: TGCGCCAGCAGCTCCCACATGGGGCGTGGTGAGCAGTTCTTC. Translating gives CASSSHMGRGEQFF.

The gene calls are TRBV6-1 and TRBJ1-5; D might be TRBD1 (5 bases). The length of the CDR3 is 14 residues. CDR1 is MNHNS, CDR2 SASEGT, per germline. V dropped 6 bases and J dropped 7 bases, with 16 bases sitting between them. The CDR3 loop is CASRRRGGDQPQHF. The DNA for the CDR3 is TGTGCCAGCAGACGACGTGGGGGGGACCAGCCCCAGCATTTT.

The chain's CDR3 is CASSEGLGAEAFF. The CDR3 coding sequence is TGTGCCAGCAGCGAGGGGCTTGGGGCTGAAGCTTTCTTT. The V call is TRBV9, the J call TRBJ1-1; a weak D match, TRBD1 (5 bases). In germline, CDR1 is SGDLS, CDR2 YYNGEE. V lost 3 bases and J lost 6, with 12 bases in between. This CDR3 is built from 13 residues.

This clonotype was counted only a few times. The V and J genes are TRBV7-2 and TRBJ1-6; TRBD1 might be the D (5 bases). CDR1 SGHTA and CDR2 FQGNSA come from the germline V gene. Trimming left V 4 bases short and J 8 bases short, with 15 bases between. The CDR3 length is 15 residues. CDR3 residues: CASSYLTVGDSPLHF. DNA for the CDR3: TGTGCCAGCAGCTACCTAACAGTGGGGGATTCACCCCTCCACTTT.

DNA for the CDR3: TGTGCCAGCAGCGTAGAGGGACTAGCGGGAGCGGAGCAGTACTTC. Protein: CASSVEGLAGAEQYF. The chain couples TRBV9 to TRBJ2-7; 14 positions agree with TRBD2. This CDR3 comprises 15 residues. V was clipped by 0 bases and J by 7 bases; unmatched bases: 3. CDR1 is SGDLS, CDR2 YYNGEE, per germline.

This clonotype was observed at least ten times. The CDR3 protein is CSADRDTAFNNEQFF. CDR3 nucleotide sequence: TGCAGTGCAGATCGGGACACGGCTTTTAACAATGAGCAGTTCTTC. This sequence joins TRBV20-1 and TRBJ2-1; D is possibly TRBD1 (6 bases). This CDR3 has 15 amino acids. Trimming took 6 bases from V and 5 from J, leaving 20 bases between them. The germline CDR1 and CDR2 sequences are DFQATT and SNEGSKA (reference sequence).

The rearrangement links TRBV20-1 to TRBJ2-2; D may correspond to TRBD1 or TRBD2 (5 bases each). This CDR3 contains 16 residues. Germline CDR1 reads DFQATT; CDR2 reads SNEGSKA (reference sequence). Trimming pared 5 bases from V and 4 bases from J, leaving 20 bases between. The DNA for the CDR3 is TGCAGTGCTTCGTCCACCGGGACGGTGAGCACCGGGGAGCTGTTTTTT. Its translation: CSASSTGTVSTGELFF.

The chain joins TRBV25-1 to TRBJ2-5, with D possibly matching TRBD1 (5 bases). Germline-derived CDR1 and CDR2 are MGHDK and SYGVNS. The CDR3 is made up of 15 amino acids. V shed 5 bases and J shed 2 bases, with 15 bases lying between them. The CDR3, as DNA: TGTGCCAGCAGTCCCCGACAGCAATTTCAAGAGACCCAGTACTTC. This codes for CASSPRQQFQETQYF.

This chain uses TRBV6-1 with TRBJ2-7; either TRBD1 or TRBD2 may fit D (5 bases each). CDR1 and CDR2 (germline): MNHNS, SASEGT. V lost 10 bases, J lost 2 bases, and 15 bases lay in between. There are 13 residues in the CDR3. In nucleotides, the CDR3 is TGTGCCAACAGAAGGGACGGAACCTACGAGCAGTACTTC. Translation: CANRRDGTYEQYF.

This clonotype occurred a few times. CDR3 coding DNA: TGTGCCAGCAACCCTACAAGGAACACTGAAGCTTTCTTT. The encoded protein is CASNPTRNTEAFF. The chain recombines TRBV7-2 with TRBJ1-1; no reliable D call. V lost 7 bases and J lost 1, with 10 bases in between. This CDR3 has 13 residues. Looked up from germline, CDR1 is SGHTA and CDR2 is FQGNSA.

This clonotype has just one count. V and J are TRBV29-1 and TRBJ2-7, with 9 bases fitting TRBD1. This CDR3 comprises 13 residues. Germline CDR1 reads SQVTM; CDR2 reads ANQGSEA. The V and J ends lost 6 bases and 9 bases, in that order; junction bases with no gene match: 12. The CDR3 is CSVGPGQGVGQYF. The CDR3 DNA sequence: TGCAGCGTGGGCCCGGGACAGGGCGTCGGGCAGTACTTC.

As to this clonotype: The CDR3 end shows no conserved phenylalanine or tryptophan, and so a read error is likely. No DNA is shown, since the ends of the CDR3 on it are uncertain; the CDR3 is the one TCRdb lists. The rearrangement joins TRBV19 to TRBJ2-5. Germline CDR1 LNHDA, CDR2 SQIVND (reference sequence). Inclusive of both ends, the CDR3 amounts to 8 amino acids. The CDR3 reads CASSSPTS.

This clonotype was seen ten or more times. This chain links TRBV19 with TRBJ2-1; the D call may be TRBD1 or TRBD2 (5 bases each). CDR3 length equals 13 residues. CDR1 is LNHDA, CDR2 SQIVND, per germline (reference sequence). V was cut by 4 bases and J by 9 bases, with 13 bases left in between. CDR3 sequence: CASSSRSGGEQFF. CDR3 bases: TGTGCCAGTAGTAGCAGGAGTGGGGGTGAGCAGTTCTTC.

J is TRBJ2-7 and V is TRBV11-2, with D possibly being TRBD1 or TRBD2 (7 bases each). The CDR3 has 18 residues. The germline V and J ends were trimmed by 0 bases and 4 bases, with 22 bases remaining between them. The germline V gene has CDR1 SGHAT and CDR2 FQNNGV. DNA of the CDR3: TGTGCCAGCAGCTTAGAAGTCAGCGGGACAGCCCTCGGTTACGAGCAGTACTTC. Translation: CASSLEVSGTALGYEQYF.

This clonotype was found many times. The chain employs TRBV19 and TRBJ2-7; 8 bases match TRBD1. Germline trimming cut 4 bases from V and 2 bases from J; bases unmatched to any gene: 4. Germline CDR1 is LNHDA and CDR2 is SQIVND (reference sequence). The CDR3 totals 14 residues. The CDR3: CASSRTGKAYEQYF. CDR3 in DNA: TGTGCCAGTAGTAGGACAGGGAAGGCCTACGAGCAGTACTTC.

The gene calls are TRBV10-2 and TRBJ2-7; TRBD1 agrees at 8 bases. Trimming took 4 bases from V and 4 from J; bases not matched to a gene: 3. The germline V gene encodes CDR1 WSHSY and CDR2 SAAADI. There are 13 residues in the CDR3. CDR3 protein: CASSGQGTYEQYF. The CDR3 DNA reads TGCGCCAGCAGTGGACAGGGGACTTACGAGCAGTACTTC.

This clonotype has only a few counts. The chain's CDR3 is CACQTGALNTEAFF. CDR3 bases: TGTGCCTGCCAGACGGGGGCCTTGAACACTGAAGCTTTCTTT. The chain links TRBV30 to TRBJ1-1; D might be TRBD1 (6 bases). The CDR3 is made up of 14 amino acids. Germline V lookup: CDR1 GTSNPN, CDR2 SVGIG (reference sequence). Trimming shortened V by 6 bases and J by 0 bases, and 14 bases separated the two germline ends.

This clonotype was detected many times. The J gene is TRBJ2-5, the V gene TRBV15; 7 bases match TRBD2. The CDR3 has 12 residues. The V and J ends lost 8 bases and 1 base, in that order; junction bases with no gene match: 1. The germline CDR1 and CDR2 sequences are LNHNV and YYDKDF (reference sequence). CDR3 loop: CATGGVQETQYF. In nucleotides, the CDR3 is TGTGCCACCGGGGGGGTCCAAGAGACCCAGTACTTC.

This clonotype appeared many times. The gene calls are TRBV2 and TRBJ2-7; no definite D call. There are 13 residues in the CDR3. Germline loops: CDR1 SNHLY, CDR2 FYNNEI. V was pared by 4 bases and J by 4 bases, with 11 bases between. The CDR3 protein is CASSVQNGYEQYF. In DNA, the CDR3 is TGTGCCAGCAGTGTACAGAATGGGTACGAGCAGTACTTC.

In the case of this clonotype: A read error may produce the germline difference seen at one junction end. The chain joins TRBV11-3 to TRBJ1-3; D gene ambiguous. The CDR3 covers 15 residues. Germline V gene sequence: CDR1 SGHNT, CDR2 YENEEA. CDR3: CASSLIGPSGNTIYF. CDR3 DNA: TGTGCCAGCAGCTTAATCGGCCCTTCTGGGAACACCATATATTTT.